These 10 T cell receptor beta chains were all obtained from the same sample, sequenced in a study of identical twins. Using its own MiXCR run on the 5' RACE reads, TCRdb lists one record per CDR3 protein. The data contain around 230,000 distinct CDR3 sequences, approximately 5.9% of them singletons. The data also belong to a second study, concerning T cells expressing NK-cell markers.

The sequenced material came from CD8+ T cells sorted from blood. The receptors shown here come from a woman under 30 in good health.

This clonotype was observed many times. The CDR3: CSARGGPPVYEQYF. The CDR3 region has the DNA TGCAGTGCTAGAGGTGGTCCCCCGGTCTACGAGCAGTACTTC. The chain carries TRBV20-1 and TRBJ2-7; unclear D gene. V dropped 1 base and J dropped 3 bases, with 13 bases sitting between them. CDR1 and CDR2 from the germline V gene are DFQATT and SNEGSKA (reference sequence). The CDR3 contains 14 residues.

This clonotype was seen repeatedly, ten times or more. This rearrangement joins TRBV12-3 or TRBV12-4 to TRBJ2-3, with D unclear. V lost 3 bases, J lost 3 bases, and 10 bases lay in between. This CDR3 is 14 amino acids long. In DNA, the CDR3 is TGTGCCAGCAGTTTTAGCTTTCCGACAGATACGCAGTATTTT. Translated: CASSFSFPTDTQYF.

The chain has TRBV10-2 and TRBJ2-2; 7 nucleotides align to TRBD2. Germline V gives CDR1 WSHSY, CDR2 SAAADI. The CDR3 sequence is 13 residues long. V was clipped by 9 bases and J by 6 bases; unmatched bases: 7. CDR3 amino acids: CASIAGAPGELFF. CDR3 DNA sequence: TGCGCCAGTATAGCGGGTGCGCCCGGGGAGCTGTTTTTT.

This clonotype occurred many times. V gene TRBV4-2 combines with J gene TRBJ1-1, with TRBD1 matching over 7 bases. Germline CDR1 and CDR2: LGHNA and YNFKEQ. V was pared by 0 bases and J by 5 bases, with 6 bases of the junction left unmatched. The CDR3 consists of 15 residues. In DNA, the CDR3 is TGTGCCAGCAGCCAAGATCCAGCAGGGGGTACTGAAGCTTTCTTT. Encoded protein: CASSQDPAGGTEAFF.

In its sample, this clonotype was seen many times. V and J are TRBV7-9 and TRBJ2-7; TRBD2 agrees at 12 bases. J lost 3 bases, V lost 6 bases, and 6 bases had no gene match. Germline CDR1 and CDR2: SEHNR and FQNEAQ (reference sequence). This CDR3 has 15 residues. For the CDR3, the DNA is TGTGCCAGCAGTTACTCTAGCGGGGGGGACTACGAGCAGTACTTC. This encodes CASSYSSGGDYEQYF.

The chain joins TRBV20-1 to TRBJ1-2; TRBD1 matches 9 bases. This CDR3 is built from 12 residues. Trimming removed 5 bases from V and 7 bases from J; junction bases left unmatched: 5. Germline CDR1 is DFQATT and CDR2 is SNEGSKA (reference sequence). CDR3 loop: CSAVGTGIGYTF. As DNA, the CDR3 is TGCAGTGCTGTCGGGACAGGGATTGGCTACACCTTC.

In this sample, this clonotype turned up a few times. J is TRBJ2-7 and V is TRBV5-1; D is possibly TRBD2 (6 bases). The germline V and J ends were trimmed by 2 bases and 0 bases, with 21 bases remaining between them. The CDR3 runs 18 residues. The germline gives CDR1 SGHRS, CDR2 YFSETQ. CDR3 nucleotides: TGCGCCAGCAGCTTCGCCCCGATCACCTTAGCGGCCTCCTACGAGCAGTACTTC. This gives the protein CASSFAPITLAASYEQYF.

This clonotype was recorded at least ten times. Compared with germline, one end of the junction differs, possibly owing to a read error. The chain couples TRBV12-3 or TRBV12-4 to TRBJ1-2; unclear D gene. This CDR3 comprises 16 residues. The CDR3 nucleotides read TGTGCCAGCAGTCTAGCCTCCGCCGCCGGGGACTATGGCTACACCTTC. This sequence encodes CASSLASAAGDYGYTF.

The genes are TRBV9 and TRBJ2-1, with D possibly being TRBD2 (6 bases). Deletions cut 0 bases from V and 8 bases from J, with 15 bases between. Per the germline V gene, CDR1 is SGDLS and CDR2 is YYNGEE. The CDR3 length is 15 residues. DNA of the CDR3: TGTGCCAGCAGCGTAGGGGGGACTTCCCTCCATGAGCAGTTCTTC. Encoded protein: CASSVGGTSLHEQFF.

The rearrangement joins TRBV16 to TRBJ2-7, with D possibly TRBD1 on 5 matching bases. This CDR3 is 13 amino acids long. The V gene lost 4 bases and the J gene lost 6 bases, with 13 bases spanning the gap. Germline V lookup: CDR1 KGHSY, CDR2 FQNENV. The CDR3 nucleotides are TGTGCCAGCAGCCCCCAGGGCTGGCGCGAGCAGTACTTC. Its protein is CASSPQGWREQYF.